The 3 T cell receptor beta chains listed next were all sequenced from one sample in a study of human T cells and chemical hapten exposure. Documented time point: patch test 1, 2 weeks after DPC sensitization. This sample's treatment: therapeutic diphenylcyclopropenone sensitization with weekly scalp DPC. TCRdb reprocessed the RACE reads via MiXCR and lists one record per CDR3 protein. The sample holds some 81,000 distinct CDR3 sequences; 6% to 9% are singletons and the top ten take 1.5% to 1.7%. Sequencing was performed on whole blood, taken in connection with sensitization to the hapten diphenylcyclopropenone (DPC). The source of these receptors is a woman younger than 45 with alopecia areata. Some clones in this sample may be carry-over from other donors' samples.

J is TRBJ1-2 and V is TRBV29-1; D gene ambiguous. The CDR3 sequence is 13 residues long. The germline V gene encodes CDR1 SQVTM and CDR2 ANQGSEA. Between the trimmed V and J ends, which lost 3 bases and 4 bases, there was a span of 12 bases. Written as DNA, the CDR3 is TGCAGCGTTGATCTCGGAATTCCCTATGGCTACACCTTC. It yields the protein CSVDLGIPYGYTF.

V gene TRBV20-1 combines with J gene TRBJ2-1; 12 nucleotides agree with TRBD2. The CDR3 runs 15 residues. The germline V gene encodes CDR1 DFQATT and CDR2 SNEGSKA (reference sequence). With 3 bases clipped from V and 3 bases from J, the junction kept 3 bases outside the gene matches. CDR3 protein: CSARASGGVYNEQFF. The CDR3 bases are TGCAGTGCTAGGGCTAGCGGGGGGGTCTACAATGAGCAGTTCTTC.

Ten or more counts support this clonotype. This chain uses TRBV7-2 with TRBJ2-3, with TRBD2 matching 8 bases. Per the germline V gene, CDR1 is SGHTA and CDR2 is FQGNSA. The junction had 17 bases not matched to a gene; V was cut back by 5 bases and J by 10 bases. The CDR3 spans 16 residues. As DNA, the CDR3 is TGTGCCAGCAGCCGAGATACTAGCGGAGTTACCCCTCCGCAGTATTTT. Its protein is CASSRDTSGVTPPQYF.